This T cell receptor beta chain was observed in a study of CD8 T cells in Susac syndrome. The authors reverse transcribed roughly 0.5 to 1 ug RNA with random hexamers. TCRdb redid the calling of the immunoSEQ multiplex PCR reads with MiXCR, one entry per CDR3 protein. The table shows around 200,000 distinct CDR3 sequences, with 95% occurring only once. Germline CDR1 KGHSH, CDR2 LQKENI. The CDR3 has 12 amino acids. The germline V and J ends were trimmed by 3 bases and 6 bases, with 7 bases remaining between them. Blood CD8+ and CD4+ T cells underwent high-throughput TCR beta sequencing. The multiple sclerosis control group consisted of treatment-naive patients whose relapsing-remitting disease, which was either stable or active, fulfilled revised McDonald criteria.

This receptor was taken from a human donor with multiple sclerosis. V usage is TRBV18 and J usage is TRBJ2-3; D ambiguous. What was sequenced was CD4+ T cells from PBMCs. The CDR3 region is CASSPPMDTQYF. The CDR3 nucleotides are TGTGCCAGCTCACCTCCAATGGATACGCAGTATTTT.